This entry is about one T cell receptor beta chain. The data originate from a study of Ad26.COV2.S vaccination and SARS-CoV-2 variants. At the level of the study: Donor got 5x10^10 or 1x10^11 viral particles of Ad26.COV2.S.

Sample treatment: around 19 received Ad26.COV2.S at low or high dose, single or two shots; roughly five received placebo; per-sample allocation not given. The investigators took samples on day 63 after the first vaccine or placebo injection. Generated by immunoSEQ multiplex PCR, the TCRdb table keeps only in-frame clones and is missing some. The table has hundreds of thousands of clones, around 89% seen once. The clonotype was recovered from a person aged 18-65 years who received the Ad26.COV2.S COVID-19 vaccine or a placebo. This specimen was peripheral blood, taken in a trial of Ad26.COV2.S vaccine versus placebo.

CDR3 nucleotide sequence: TGTGCCAGCAGCTTAACGGGTCAGCCGAACACTGAAGCTTTCTTT. This codes for CASSLTGQPNTEAFF. The rearrangement uses TRBV7-3 and TRBJ1-1; D gene ambiguous. V lost 0 bases to trimming and J lost 1 base, with 9 bases between them. Germline CDR1 and CDR2: SGHTA and FQGTGA. This CDR3 is 15 amino acids long.